The clone carrying this T cell receptor beta chain was observed once. The CDR3 sequence is 15 residues long. Germline CDR1 GTSNPN, CDR2 SVGIG (reference sequence). The ends were cut back, 4 bases at V and 0 bases at J, with 13 bases in the middle. Membership in each cohort depended on participant-reported clinical history. Donors in Cohort 3 counted as recovered after two negative PCRs, clearance, or symptom resolution. This sample is part of a study of blood T cell repertoires in COVID-19. Across the study: From T cells, B-cell-depleted T cells, or PBMCs came the material, which was cDNA or gDNA.

How the authors handled the data: Cell counts per sample came from amplifying reference gene primers. TCRdb keeps only in-frame clones here, not all; method: immunoSEQ multiplex PCR. The V and J calls and clone size come from that table; D and trimming were worked out from the DNA. Of 450,000 or so clones listed, about 90% are singletons. This chain joins TRBV30 and TRBJ1-3; D gene unclear. This TCR derives from a man between 18 and 29 years old who had recovered from COVID-19. The sample taken for sequencing was PBMCs or T cells enriched from blood (not recorded which). The CDR3 DNA sequence: TGTGCCTGGACCTCGGGAGGCTTCTCTGGAAACACCATATATTTT. Its protein is CAWTSGGFSGNTIYF.